What follows describes a single T cell receptor (beta chain). Study processing details: The assay estimated nucleated cells by amplifying reference gene primers. The protocol was immunoSEQ multiplex PCR, while the TCRdb copy is restricted to in-frame clones and leaves out a portion. The D gene and trimming were derived from the DNA, and the V and J assignments and clone size from that table. The sample carries 95,000 to 130,000 clones, approximately 80% recorded once. This specimen comes from a study of blood T cell repertoires in COVID-19. Study details: COVID-19 samples from acute and convalescent phases originated in the United States, Italy and Spain. T cells, B-cell-depleted T cells, or PBMCs supplied cDNA or gDNA.

Trimming cost V 3 bases and J 5 bases, with 17 bases left between them. The CDR3 has 15 residues. The germline gives CDR1 GTSNPN, CDR2 SVGIG (reference sequence). The chain employs TRBV30 and TRBJ2-1, with a possible D match to TRBD2 (6 bases). The receptor was isolated from an older man with active or convalescent COVID-19. Sequencing was done on a sample of peripheral blood. CDR3 DNA: TGTGCCTGGAGAAGACTTGGCGGGGACCACAATGAGCAGTTCTTC. Translation gives CAWRRLGGDHNEQFF.